This T cell receptor beta chain originates from a study of regulatory T cells in long-lasting Graves disease. Assembly of TCR beta libraries relied on iRepertoire HTBI primers together with Arm-PCR of CDR3 regions. TCRdb reprocessed the multiplex PCR reads with MiXCR, giving one entry per CDR3 protein. The sample consists of approximately 470,000 distinct CDR3 sequences, about a fifth of them appearing once. The time point denotes: persistent/refractory GD, antithyroid drugs over 5 years with positive TRAb. RNA from PBMCs was the source of the TCR library. A blood draw put 8 to 10 milliliters of peripheral blood into EDTA tubes. Germline-derived CDR1 and CDR2 are GTSNPN and SVGIG (reference sequence). This CDR3 contains 17 residues. The V end lost 3 bases, the J end lost 1 base, and 19 bases lay between the germline ends.

The chain couples TRBV30 to TRBJ2-4; D may match TRBD1 or TRBD2 (5 bases each). The sequencing used peripheral blood mononuclear cells (PBMCs), collected when the disease was refractory, from a patient treated with antithyroid drugs. The TCR originated in a female donor with Graves disease. This CDR3 reads CAWRGTFGFVAKNIQYF. In DNA form, the CDR3 reads TGTGCCTGGAGAGGGACCTTCGGATTCGTGGCCAAAAACATTCAGTACTTC. Together with reference TRBV30 and TRBJ2-4, the CDR3 gives the full variable domain: SQTIHQWPATLVQPVGSPLSLECTVEGTSNPNLYWYRQAAGRGLQLLFYSVGIGQISSEVPQNLSASRPQDRQFILSSKKLLLSDSGFYLCAWRGTFGFVAKNIQYFGAGTRLSVL.